This passage covers 15 T cell receptor beta chains from one sample sequenced in a study of blood T cell repertoires in COVID-19 (dated by TCRdb to 2018 to 2020). The method behind the library was the immunoSEQ multiplex PCR assay. TCRdb re-hosts the immuneACCESS table, in-frame sequences only. Its copies lack some clones; in the studies checked, an unresolved V gene accounts for under half of them, and the cause for the rest is not known. The sample table shows more than 35,000 clones, and about 88% are seen once. About 31% of the sample is held by the ten biggest clonotypes. Input material: peripheral blood. Receptor source: an older man with active COVID-19.

This rearrangement joins TRBV4-3 to TRBJ2-1; a weak D match, TRBD1 (6 bases). Trimming stripped 1 base from V and 5 bases from J, with 9 bases between. This CDR3 is 14 amino acids long. CDR1 LGHNA and CDR2 YSLEER come from the germline V gene. CDR3 in DNA: TGCGCCAGCAGCCAAGTTAGGGGGAACAATGAGCAGTTCTTC. As protein: CASSQVRGNNEQFF.

V gene TRBV2 combines with J gene TRBJ2-7; no reliable D call. The CDR3 totals 13 residues. Per the germline V gene, CDR1 is SNHLY and CDR2 is FYNNEI. Trimming pared 5 bases from V and 2 bases from J, leaving 10 bases between. CDR3 sequence (DNA): TGTGCCAGCAGTCCATCGGGTCCCTACGAGCAGTACTTC. The encoded protein is CASSPSGPYEQYF.

CDR3 protein: CASSRRVGFDIQYF. CDR3 DNA sequence: TGTGCCAGCAGTAGACGGGTTGGTTTCGACATTCAGTACTTC. The chain carries TRBV28 and TRBJ2-4; D is undetermined. Germline lookup yields CDR1 MDHEN and CDR2 SYDVKM. The CDR3 has 14 residues. Trimming removed 5 bases from V and 8 bases from J, with 16 bases in between.

V gene TRBV18 combines with J gene TRBJ1-1, with 7 bases aligning to TRBD1. Trimming at V came to 4 bases and at J to 2 bases, leaving 7 bases not matched to a gene. This CDR3 spans 15 amino acids. Per the germline V gene, CDR1 is KGHSH and CDR2 is LQKENI. The DNA for the CDR3 is TGTGCCAGCTCACTACAGGGGCAACAAAACACTGAAGCTTTCTTT. It encodes CASSLQGQQNTEAFF.

The chain has TRBV29-1 and TRBJ2-7; D possibly corresponds to TRBD2 (5 bases). V was trimmed by 7 bases and J by 2 bases, leaving 12 bases between them. This CDR3 spans 12 amino acids. The germline CDR1 and CDR2 sequences are SQVTM and ANQGSEA. The CDR3 spells CSAGRAPYEQYF. Here the CDR3 DNA reads TGCAGCGCCGGGCGGGCGCCCTACGAGCAGTACTTC.

The V gene is TRBV7-2, the J gene TRBJ1-1, with TRBD1 as a possible D gene (6 bases). V dropped 5 bases and J dropped 6 bases, with 13 bases sitting between them. This CDR3 has 13 residues. Germline V lookup: CDR1 SGHTA, CDR2 FQGNSA. The CDR3: CASSPREGAEAFF. The CDR3 DNA follows: TGTGCCAGCAGCCCCCGGGAGGGGGCTGAAGCTTTCTTT.

This clone was seen only once. The rearrangement links TRBV5-1 to TRBJ2-5, with D tentatively TRBD2 (6 bases). Germline V gene lookup returns CDR1 SGHRS and CDR2 YFSETQ. The CDR3 covers 13 residues. Deletions cut 6 bases from V and 5 bases from J, with 14 bases between. The CDR3 spells CASNKEGVETQYF. CDR3 nucleotides: TGCGCCAGCAATAAGGAGGGTGTGGAGACCCAGTACTTC.

The gene calls are TRBV7-9 and TRBJ2-3; TRBD1 aligns across 9 bases. CDR1 and CDR2 (germline): SEHNR, FQNEAQ (reference sequence). The trim removed 4 bases at V and 4 bases at J, leaving 6 bases unmatched. This CDR3 has 15 amino acids. The CDR3 is CASSYGQGIADTQYF. CDR3 bases: TGTGCCAGCAGCTATGGACAGGGGATTGCAGATACGCAGTATTTT.

The chain links TRBV18 to TRBJ2-7; maybe TRBD2 (5 bases). Germline assignment: CDR1 KGHSH and CDR2 LQKENI. The CDR3 extends over 12 amino acids. V was clipped by 3 bases and J by 6 bases, with 9 bases between them. The CDR3 spells CASSPVGSEQYF. Written as DNA, the CDR3 is TGTGCCAGCTCACCGGTTGGGAGCGAGCAGTACTTC.

This chain connects TRBV11-3 to TRBJ2-7; 7 bases fit TRBD1. There are 14 residues in the CDR3. J was trimmed by 2 bases and V by 2 bases; bases with no gene match: 3. Germline V gene sequence: CDR1 SGHNT, CDR2 YENEEA. CDR3 region: CASSLSGTAYEQYF. The DNA for the CDR3 is TGTGCCAGCAGCTTATCCGGGACAGCCTACGAGCAGTACTTC.

The rearrangement joins TRBV6-2 or TRBV6-3 to TRBJ2-3; 13 positions agree with TRBD2. Germline lookup yields CDR1 MNHEY and CDR2 SVGEGT. The CDR3 is made up of 15 amino acids. J gave up 7 bases and V 0 bases, and 1 base lay outside the gene matches. The CDR3 nucleotides read TGTGCCAGCAGTTACTCGACTAGCGGGAGGAATACGCAGTATTTT. Amino acid sequence: CASSYSTSGRNTQYF.

This chain joins TRBV27 and TRBJ2-3; the match to TRBD1 covers 8 bases. Germline CDR1 and CDR2: MNHEY and SMNVEV (reference sequence). The CDR3 runs 18 residues. J lost 0 bases, V lost 3 bases, and 11 bases had no gene match. The CDR3 DNA reads as TGTGCCAGCAGTTTTTGGCCACCCAGGGGGCTTAGCACAGATACGCAGTATTTT. Its translation is CASSFWPPRGLSTDTQYF.

This clone has just a few counts. This chain joins TRBV6-2 or TRBV6-3 and TRBJ2-7; 9 bases line up with TRBD1. Trimming took 5 bases from V and 2 from J; bases not matched to a gene: 7. The CDR3 has 15 residues. Germline-derived CDR1 and CDR2 are MNHEY and SVGEGT. The CDR3 coding sequence is TGTGCCAGCAGTGGGACAGGGCTTGGAACCTACGAGCAGTACTTC. Translation gives CASSGTGLGTYEQYF.

The chain uses TRBV28 and TRBJ1-1; D gene uncertain. This CDR3 region has 12 residues. V was pared by 4 bases and J by 1 base, with 4 bases between. CDR1 MDHEN and CDR2 SYDVKM come from the germline V gene. CDR3 bases: TGTGCCAGCAGTTCAGAGAACACTGAAGCTTTCTTT. Translated: CASSSENTEAFF.

CDR3 sequence: CASRPRGQKNEKLFF. CDR3 DNA sequence: TGTGCCAGTAGACCGAGGGGACAGAAAAATGAAAAACTGTTTTTT. This chain links TRBV19 with TRBJ1-4; 7 bases are shared with TRBD1. V lost 6 bases and J lost 5; bases outside the gene matches: 9. The CDR3 totals 15 residues. CDR1 LNHDA and CDR2 SQIVND come from the germline V gene (reference sequence).